This TCR beta chain came from a study of blood T cells in healthy people across ages. The study, taken as a whole, reports: Compared with aged donors, long-lived donors showed fewer expanded clones, suggesting selection. Shifts in expanded clonotypes may have been confounded by donor CMV status, which was unknown. Diversity of TCR beta per million T cells declined in a roughly linear way with age.

Regarding this clonotype: Its specificity is not known.

Through a sample-barcoded 5' primer and a J-beta primer mix, a second PCR was run for about 6 to 11 cycles. TCRdb re-analysed the 5' RACE reads in MiXCR, keeping a single row per CDR3 protein. The sample lists some 1 million distinct CDR3 sequences; roughly 45% were seen once. This CDR3 spans 15 amino acids. V lost 6 bases and J 1 base, leaving 14 bases between the germline ends. Germline assignment: CDR1 LGHDT and CDR2 YNNKEL (reference sequence). A minimum of 5.5 micrograms of total RNA was extracted per sample. The V call is TRBV3-1, the J call TRBJ2-3; possibly TRBD1 for D (6 bases). Sequencing used blood. The clonotype was recovered from a woman in her sixties or seventies in good health. The CDR3 nucleotides are TGTGCCAGCAGTCTCAGGGGATGGGGCACAGATACGCAGTATTTT. This encodes CASSLRGWGTDTQYF.